The TCR beta chain described here comes from a study of T cell responses to AZD1222 COVID-19 vaccine. Background on the study: Second-dose intervals near 4 or 12 weeks were combined. Study-level findings and limits: White British donors predominated, females outnumbered males, and clonal diversity was possibly underestimated.

With regard to this clone: Its antigen is not identified.

Generated by immunoSEQ multiplex PCR, the TCRdb table keeps only in-frame clones and is missing some. The table shows 95,000 to 150,000 clones, with around nine tenths occurring only once. The CDR3 is 15 residues long. V lost 7 bases and J lost 2, with 15 bases in between. Germline CDR1 and CDR2: MNHNY and SVGAGI (reference sequence). The receptor's source is an adult in good health. The V and J genes are TRBV6-6 and TRBJ2-1; D is ambiguous. The specimen was peripheral blood, collected on day 0 of AZD1222 vaccination. CDR3 coding DNA: TGTGCCAGCAATACCCAGCTTGGGGCCTACAATGAGCAGTTCTTC. Translated: CASNTQLGAYNEQFF.